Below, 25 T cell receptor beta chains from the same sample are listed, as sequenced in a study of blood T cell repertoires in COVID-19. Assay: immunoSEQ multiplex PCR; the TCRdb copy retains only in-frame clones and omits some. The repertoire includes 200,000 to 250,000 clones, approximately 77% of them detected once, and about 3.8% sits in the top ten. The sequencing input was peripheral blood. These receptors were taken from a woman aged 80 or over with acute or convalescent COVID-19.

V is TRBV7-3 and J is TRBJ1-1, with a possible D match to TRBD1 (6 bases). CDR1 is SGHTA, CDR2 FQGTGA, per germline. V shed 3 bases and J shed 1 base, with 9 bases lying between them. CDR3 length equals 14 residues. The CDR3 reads CASSLGHQNTEAFF. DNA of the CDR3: TGTGCCAGCAGCTTGGGACACCAGAACACTGAAGCTTTCTTT.

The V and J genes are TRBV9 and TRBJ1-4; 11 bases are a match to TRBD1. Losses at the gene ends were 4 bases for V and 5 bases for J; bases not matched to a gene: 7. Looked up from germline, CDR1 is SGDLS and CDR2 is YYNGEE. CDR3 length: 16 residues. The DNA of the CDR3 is TGTGCCAGCAGCCCCAGGACAGGGGGCTCAAATGAAAAACTGTTTTTT. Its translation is CASSPRTGGSNEKLFF.

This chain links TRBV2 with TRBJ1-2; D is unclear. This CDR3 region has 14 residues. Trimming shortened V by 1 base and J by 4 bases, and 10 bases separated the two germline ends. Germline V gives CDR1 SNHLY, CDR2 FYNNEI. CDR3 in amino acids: CASSEETRRYGYTF. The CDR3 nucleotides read TGTGCCAGCAGTGAAGAGACACGCCGCTATGGCTACACCTTC.

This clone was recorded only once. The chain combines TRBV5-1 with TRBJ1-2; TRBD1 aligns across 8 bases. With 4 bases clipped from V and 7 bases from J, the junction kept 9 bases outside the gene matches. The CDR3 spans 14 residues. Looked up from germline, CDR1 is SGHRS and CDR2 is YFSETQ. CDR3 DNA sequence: TGCGCCAGCAGCCTATCGGGACAGGTATCTGGCTACACCTTC. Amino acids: CASSLSGQVSGYTF.

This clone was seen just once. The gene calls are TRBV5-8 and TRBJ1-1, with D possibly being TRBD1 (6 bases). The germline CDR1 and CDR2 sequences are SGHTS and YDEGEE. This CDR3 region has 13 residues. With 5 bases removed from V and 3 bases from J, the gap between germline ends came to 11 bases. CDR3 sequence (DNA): TGTGCCAGCAGGCCTTACAGGGACACTGAAGCTTTCTTT. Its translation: CASRPYRDTEAFF.

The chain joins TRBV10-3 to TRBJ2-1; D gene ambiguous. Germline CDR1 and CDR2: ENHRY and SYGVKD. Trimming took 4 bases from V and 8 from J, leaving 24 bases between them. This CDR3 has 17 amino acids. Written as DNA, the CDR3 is TGTGCCATCAGTGCGGGTAATCAATTCGGTGCACGCGATGAGCAGTTCTTC. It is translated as CAISAGNQFGARDEQFF.

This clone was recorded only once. CDR3 residues: CSVGDGTTYGYTF. As DNA, the CDR3 is TGCAGCGTCGGAGACGGGACAACCTATGGCTACACCTTC. This chain uses TRBV29-1 with TRBJ1-2, with D perhaps matching TRBD1 (6 bases). Germline assignment: CDR1 SQVTM and CDR2 ANQGSEA. Trimming left V 6 bases short and J 4 bases short, with 15 bases between. This CDR3 region has 13 residues.

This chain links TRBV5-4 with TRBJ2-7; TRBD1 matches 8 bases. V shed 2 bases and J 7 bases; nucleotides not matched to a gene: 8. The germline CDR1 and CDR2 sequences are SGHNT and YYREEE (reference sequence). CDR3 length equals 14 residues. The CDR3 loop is CASSLTGGVEEQYF. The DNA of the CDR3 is TGTGCCAGCAGCTTAACAGGGGGTGTCGAAGAGCAGTACTTC.

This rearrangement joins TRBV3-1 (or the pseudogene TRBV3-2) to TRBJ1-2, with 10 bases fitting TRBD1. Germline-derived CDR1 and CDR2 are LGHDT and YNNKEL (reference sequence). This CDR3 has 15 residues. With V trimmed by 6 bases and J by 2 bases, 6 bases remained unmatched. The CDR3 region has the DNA TGTGCCAGCAGTTCCCCGGGACAGGGGAACTATGGCTACACCTTC. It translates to CASSSPGQGNYGYTF.

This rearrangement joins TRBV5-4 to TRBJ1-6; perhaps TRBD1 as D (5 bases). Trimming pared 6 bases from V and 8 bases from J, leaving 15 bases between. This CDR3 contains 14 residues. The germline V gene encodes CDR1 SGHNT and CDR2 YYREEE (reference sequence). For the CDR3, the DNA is TGTGCCAGCAAACTTGCAGGGTTGGATTCACCCCTCCACTTT. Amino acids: CASKLAGLDSPLHF.

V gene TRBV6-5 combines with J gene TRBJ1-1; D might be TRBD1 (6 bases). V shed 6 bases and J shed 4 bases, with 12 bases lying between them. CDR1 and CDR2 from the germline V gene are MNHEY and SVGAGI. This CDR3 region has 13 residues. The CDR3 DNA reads TGTGCCAGCAGCCTAACAGGGCCCACTGAAGCTTTCTTT. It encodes CASSLTGPTEAFF.

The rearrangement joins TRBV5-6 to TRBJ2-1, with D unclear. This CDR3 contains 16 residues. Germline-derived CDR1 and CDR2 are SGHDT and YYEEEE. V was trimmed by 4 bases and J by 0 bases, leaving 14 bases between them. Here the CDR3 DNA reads TGTGCCAGCAGCGCTGACTTCCCCTCCTCCTACAATGAGCAGTTCTTC. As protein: CASSADFPSSYNEQFF.

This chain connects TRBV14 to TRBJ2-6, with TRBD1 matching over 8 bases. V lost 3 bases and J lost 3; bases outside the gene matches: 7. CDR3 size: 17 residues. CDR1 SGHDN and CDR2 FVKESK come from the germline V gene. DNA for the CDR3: TGTGCCAGCAGCCAGTCGCTCAGGGGGCTTGGGGCCAACGTCCTGACTTTC. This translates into CASSQSLRGLGANVLTF.

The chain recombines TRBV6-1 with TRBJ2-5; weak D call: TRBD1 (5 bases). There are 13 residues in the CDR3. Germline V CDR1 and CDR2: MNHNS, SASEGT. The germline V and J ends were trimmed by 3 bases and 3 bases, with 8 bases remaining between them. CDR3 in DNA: TGTGCCAGCAGTGAGGGCAGGGAAGAGACCCAGTACTTC. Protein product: CASSEGREETQYF.

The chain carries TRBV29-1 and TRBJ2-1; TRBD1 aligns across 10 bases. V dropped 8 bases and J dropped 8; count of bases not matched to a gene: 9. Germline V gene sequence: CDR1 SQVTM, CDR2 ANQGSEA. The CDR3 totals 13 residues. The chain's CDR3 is CSSSGTGVDEQFF. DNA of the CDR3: TGCAGCAGCTCCGGGACAGGGGTTGATGAGCAGTTCTTC.

CDR3 sequence: CASSTMGGGNTIYF. CDR3 nucleotide sequence: TGTGCCAGCAGCACAATGGGGGGAGGAAACACCATATATTTT. The V and J genes are TRBV9 and TRBJ1-3; possible D gene TRBD1, 5 bases. The CDR3 runs to 14 residues. Germline V gene lookup returns CDR1 SGDLS and CDR2 YYNGEE. The V gene lost 4 bases and the J gene lost 4 bases, with 12 bases spanning the gap. The full variable domain, with the rest looked up from reference TRBV9 and TRBJ1-3, is DSGVTQTPKHLITATGQRVTLRCSPRSGDLSVYWYQQSLDQGLQFLIQYYNGEERAKGNILERFSAQQFPDLHSELNLSSLELGDSALYFCASSTMGGGNTIYFGEGSWLTVV.

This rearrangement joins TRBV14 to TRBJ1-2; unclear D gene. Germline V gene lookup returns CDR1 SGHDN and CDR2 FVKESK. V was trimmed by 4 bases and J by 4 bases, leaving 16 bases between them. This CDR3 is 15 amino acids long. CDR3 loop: CASSRMRDSGYGYTF. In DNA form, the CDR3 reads TGTGCCAGCAGCCGCATGAGGGATTCGGGCTATGGCTACACCTTC. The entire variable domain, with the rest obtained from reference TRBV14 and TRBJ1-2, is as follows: EAGVTQFPSHSVIEKGQTVTLRCDPISGHDNLYWYRRVMGKEIKFLLHFVKESKQDESGMPNNRFLAERTGGTYSTLKVQPAELEDSGVYFCASSRMRDSGYGYTFGSGTRLTVV.

The CDR3 here is CASSYAGFQPQHF. In nucleotides, the CDR3 is TGTGCCAGCAGTTACGCCGGGTTTCAGCCCCAGCATTTT. The V and J genes are TRBV6-2 or TRBV6-3 and TRBJ1-5; D gene ambiguous. This CDR3 has 13 amino acids. The germline V gene has CDR1 MNHEY and CDR2 SVGEGT. The ends were cut back, 2 bases at V and 6 bases at J, with 8 bases in the middle.

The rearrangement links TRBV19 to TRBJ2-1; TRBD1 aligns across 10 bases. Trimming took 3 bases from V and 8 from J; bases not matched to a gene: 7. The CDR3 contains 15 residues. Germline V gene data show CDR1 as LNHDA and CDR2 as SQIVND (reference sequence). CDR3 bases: TGTGCCAGTAGTATCGGGACAGGGGTTACCGATGAGCAGTTCTTC. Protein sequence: CASSIGTGVTDEQFF.

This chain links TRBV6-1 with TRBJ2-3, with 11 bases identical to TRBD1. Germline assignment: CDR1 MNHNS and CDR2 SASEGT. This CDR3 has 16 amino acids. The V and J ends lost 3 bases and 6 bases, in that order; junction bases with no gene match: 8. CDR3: CASSETGQGARDTQYF. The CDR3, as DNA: TGTGCCAGCAGTGAGACTGGACAGGGGGCGCGGGATACGCAGTATTTT.

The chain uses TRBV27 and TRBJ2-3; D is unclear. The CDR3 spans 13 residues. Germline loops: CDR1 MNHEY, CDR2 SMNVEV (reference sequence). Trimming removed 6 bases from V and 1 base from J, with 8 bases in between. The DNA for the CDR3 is TGTGCCAGCAGGTTCGCGGGCACAGATACGCAGTATTTT. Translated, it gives CASRFAGTDTQYF.

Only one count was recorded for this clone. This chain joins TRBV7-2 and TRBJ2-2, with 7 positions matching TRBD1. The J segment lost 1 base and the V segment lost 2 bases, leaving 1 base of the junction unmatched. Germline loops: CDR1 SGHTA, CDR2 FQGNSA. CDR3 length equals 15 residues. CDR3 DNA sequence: TGTGCCAGCAGCTTATGGACAGGGAACACCGGGGAGCTGTTTTTT. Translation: CASSLWTGNTGELFF. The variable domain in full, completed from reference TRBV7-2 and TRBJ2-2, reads GAGVSQSPSNKVTEKGKDVELRCDPISGHTALYWYRQSLGQGLEFLIYFQGNSAPDKSGLPSDRFSAERTGGSVSTLTIQRTQQEDSAVYLCASSLWTGNTGELFFGEGSRLTVL.

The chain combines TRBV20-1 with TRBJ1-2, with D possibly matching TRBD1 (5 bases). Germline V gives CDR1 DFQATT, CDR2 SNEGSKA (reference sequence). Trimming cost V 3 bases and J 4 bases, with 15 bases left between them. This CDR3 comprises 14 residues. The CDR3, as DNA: TGCAGTGCTAGTATGCAGGGCAGGTCCTATGGCTACACCTTC. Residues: CSASMQGRSYGYTF.

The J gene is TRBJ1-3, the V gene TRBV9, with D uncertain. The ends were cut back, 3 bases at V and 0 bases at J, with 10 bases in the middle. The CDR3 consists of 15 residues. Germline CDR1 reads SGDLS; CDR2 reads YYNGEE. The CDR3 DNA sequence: TGTGCCAGCAGCGCCGAGGGTTTCTCTGGAAACACCATATATTTT. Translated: CASSAEGFSGNTIYF.

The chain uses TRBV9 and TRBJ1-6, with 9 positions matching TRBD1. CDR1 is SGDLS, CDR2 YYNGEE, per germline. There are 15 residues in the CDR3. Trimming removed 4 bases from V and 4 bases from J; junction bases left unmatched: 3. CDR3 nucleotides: TGTGCCAGCAGCACGGACAGGGGATATAATTCACCCCTCCACTTT. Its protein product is CASSTDRGYNSPLHF. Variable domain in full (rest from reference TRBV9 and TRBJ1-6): DSGVTQTPKHLITATGQRVTLRCSPRSGDLSVYWYQQSLDQGLQFLIQYYNGEERAKGNILERFSAQQFPDLHSELNLSSLELGDSALYFCASSTDRGYNSPLHFGNGTRLTVT.